This T cell receptor (beta chain) was found in a study of blood T cell repertoires in COVID-19. Produced via immunoSEQ multiplex PCR; TCRdb's table is partial and in-frame only. This sample has some 88,000 clones, with about 90% found just once. Losses at the gene ends were 2 bases for V and 1 base for J; bases not matched to a gene: 8. The CDR3 has 17 amino acids. CDR1 SGHRS and CDR2 YFSETQ come from the germline V gene. The sequence was collected from a human donor with active COVID-19. The donor label of this sample is uncertain. The sample comprised peripheral blood. The chain joins TRBV5-1 to TRBJ2-2; 7 nucleotides align to TRBD1. CDR3 sequence reads: CASSLRPDRVNTGELFF. The CDR3 coding sequence is TGCGCCAGCAGCTTACGACCCGACAGGGTGAACACCGGGGAGCTGTTTTTT.